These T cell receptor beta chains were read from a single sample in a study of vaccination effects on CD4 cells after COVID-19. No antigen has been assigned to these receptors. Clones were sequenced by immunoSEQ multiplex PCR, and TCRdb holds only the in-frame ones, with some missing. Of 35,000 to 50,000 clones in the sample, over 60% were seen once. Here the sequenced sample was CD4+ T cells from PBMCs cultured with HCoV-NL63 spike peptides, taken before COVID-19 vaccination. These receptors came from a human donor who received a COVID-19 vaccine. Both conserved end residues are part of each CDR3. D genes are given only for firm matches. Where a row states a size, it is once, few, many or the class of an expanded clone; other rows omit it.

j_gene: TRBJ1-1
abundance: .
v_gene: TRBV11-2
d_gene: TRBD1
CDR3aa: CASRVPGQRNTEAFF
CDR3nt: TGTGCCAGCAGAGTGCCGGGACAGCGGAACACTGAAGCTTTCTTT

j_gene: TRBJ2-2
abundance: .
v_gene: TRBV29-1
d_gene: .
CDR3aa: CSGSQGRVGELFF
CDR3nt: TGCAGCGGATCGCAGGGTAGAGTCGGGGAGCTGTTTTTT

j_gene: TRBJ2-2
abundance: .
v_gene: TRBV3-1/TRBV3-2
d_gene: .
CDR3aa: CASSQHPGSNTGELFF
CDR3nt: TGTGCCAGCAGCCAACACCCTGGCAGCAACACCGGGGAGCTGTTTTTT

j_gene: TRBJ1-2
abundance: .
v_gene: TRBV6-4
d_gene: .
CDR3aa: CASTDGGGNYGYTF
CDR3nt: TGTGCCAGCACAGACGGGGGTGGTAACTATGGCTACACCTTC

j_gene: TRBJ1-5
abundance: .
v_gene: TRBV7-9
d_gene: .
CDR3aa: CASSRGMGGGQPQHF
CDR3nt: TGTGCCAGCAGCCGGGGCATGGGGGGGGGTCAGCCCCAGCATTTT

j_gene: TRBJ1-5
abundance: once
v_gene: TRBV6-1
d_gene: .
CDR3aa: CASSETQNNQPQHF
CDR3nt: TGTGCCAGCAGTGAAACTCAGAACAATCAGCCCCAGCATTTT

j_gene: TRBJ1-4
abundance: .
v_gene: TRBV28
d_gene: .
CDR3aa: CASSFGSGEKLFF
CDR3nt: TGTGCCAGCAGTTTCGGCAGTGGTGAAAAACTGTTTTTT

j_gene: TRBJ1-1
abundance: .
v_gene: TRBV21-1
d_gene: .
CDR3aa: CASSKKGPPASPRKNTEAFF
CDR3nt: TGTGCCAGCAGCAAAAAAGGTCCTCCGGCCAGCCCACGGAAGAACACTGAAGCTTTCTTT

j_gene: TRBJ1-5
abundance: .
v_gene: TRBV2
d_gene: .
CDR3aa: CASSEYGVSNQPQHF
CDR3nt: TGTGCCAGCAGTGAATATGGCGTCAGCAATCAGCCCCAGCATTTT

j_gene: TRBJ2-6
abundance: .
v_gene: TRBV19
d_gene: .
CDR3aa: CASMGLRTGANVLTF
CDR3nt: TGTGCCAGTATGGGGTTGAGGACTGGGGCCAACGTCCTGACTTTC

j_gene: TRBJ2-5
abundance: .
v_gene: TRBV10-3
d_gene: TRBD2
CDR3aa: CATSTSAETQYF
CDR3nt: TGTGCCACGTCGACTAGCGCAGAGACCCAGTACTTC

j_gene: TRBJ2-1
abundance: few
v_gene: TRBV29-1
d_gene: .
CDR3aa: CSVVWLASYNEQFF
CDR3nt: TGCAGCGTTGTTTGGCTAGCGAGTTACAATGAGCAGTTCTTC

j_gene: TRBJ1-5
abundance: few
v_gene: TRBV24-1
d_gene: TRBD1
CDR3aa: CATSEGTGVGQPQHF
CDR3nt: TGTGCCACCAGTGAAGGGACAGGGGTCGGTCAGCCCCAGCATTTT

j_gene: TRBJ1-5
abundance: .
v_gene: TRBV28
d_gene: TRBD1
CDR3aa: CASSRKGTGSNQPQHF
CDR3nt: TGTGCCAGCAGTCGGAAAGGGACAGGTAGCAATCAGCCCCAGCATTTT

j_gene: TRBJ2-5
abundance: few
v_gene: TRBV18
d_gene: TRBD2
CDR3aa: CASSRSGGQETQYF
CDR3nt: TGTGCCAGCTCGCGCAGCGGGGGCCAAGAGACCCAGTACTTC

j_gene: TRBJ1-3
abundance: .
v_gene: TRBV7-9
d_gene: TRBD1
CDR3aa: CASSLLRDSLGNTIYF
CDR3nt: TGTGCCAGCAGCCTGCTTCGGGACAGCCTTGGAAACACCATATATTTT

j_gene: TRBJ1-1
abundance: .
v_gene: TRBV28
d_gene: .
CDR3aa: CATAAREAFF
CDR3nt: TGTGCCACCGCTGCTAGGGAAGCTTTCTTT

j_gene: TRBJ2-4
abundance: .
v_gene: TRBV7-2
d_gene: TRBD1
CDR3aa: CASSLQHFGDSLAKNIQYF
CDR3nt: TGTGCCAGCAGCTTACAGCATTTTGGGGACAGTCTAGCCAAAAACATTCAGTACTTC

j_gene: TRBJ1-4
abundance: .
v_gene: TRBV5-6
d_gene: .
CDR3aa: CASSSRGGGVEKLFF
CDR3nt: TGTGCCAGCAGCTCACGGGGGGGAGGTGTTGAAAAACTGTTTTTT

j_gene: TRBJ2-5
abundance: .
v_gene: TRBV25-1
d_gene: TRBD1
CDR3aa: CASSEGGQGAFGTQYF
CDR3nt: TGTGCCAGCAGTGAGGGGGGACAGGGGGCTTTCGGGACCCAGTACTTC

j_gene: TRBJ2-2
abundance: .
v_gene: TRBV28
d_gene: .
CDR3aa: CASSLFWAANTGELFF
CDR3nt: TGTGCCAGCAGTTTATTTTGGGCGGCGAACACCGGGGAGCTGTTTTTT

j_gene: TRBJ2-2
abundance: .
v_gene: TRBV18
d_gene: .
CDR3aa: CASSPYPPFNTGELFF
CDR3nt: TGTGCCAGCTCACCGTACCCACCTTTCAACACCGGGGAGCTGTTTTTT

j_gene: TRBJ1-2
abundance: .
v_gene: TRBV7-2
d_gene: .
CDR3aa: CASSLGPPQGYTF
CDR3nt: TGTGCCAGCAGCCTGGGACCTCCACAAGGCTACACCTTC

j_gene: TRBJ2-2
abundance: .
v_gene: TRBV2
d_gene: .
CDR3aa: CASILAPNTGELFF
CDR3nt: TGTGCCAGCATATTAGCCCCCAACACCGGGGAGCTGTTTTTT

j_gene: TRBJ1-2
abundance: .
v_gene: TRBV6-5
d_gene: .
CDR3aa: CASSYMGPPYGYTF
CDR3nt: TGTGCCAGCAGTTACATGGGGCCCCCCTATGGCTACACCTTC

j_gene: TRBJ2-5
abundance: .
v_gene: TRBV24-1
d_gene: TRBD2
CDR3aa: CATSDPGLAGKETQYF
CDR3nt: TGTGCCACCAGTGATCCGGGACTAGCGGGGAAAGAGACCCAGTACTTC

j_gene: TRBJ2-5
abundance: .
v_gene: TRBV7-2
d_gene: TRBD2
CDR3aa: CASSSGGPVRETQYF
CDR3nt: TGTGCCAGCAGCTCGGGGGGGCCCGTACGAGAGACCCAGTACTTC

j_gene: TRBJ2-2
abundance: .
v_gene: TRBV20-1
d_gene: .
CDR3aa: CSASRQLTGELFF
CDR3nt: TGCAGTGCTAGTCGGCAGCTCACCGGGGAGCTGTTTTTT

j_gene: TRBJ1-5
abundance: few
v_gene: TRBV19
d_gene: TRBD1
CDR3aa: CASRQGNQPQHF
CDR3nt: TGTGCCAGTAGACAGGGGAATCAGCCCCAGCATTTT

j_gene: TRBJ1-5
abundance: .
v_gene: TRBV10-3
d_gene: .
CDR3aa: CAISEALNSNQPQHF
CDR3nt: TGTGCCATCAGTGAGGCCCTTAATAGCAATCAGCCCCAGCATTTT

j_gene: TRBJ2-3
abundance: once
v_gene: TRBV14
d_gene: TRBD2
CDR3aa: CASSPGLAEGTDTQYF
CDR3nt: TGTGCCAGCAGCCCCGGACTAGCGGAGGGCACAGATACGCAGTATTTT

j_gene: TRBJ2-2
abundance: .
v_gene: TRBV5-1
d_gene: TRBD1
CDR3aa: CASSLWGQQTNTGELFF
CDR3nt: TGCGCCAGCAGCTTGTGGGGACAGCAAACGAACACCGGGGAGCTGTTTTTT

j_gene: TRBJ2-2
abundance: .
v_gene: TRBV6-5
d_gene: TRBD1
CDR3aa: CAARDSSNTGELFF
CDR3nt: TGTGCCGCCCGGGACAGCTCGAACACCGGGGAGCTGTTTTTT

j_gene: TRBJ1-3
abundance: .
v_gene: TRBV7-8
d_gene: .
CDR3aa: CASSLQGYSGNTIYF
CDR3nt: TGTGCCAGCAGCTTACAGGGCTACTCTGGAAACACCATATATTTT

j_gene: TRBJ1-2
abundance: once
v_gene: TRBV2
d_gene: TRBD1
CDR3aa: CASRRTGGSYGYTF
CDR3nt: TGTGCCAGCAGGCGGACAGGGGGCTCCTATGGCTACACCTTC

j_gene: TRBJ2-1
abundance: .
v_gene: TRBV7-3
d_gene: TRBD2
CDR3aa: CASSLKTGLAFEQFF
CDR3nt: TGTGCCAGCAGCCTCAAGACGGGACTAGCTTTTGAGCAGTTCTTC

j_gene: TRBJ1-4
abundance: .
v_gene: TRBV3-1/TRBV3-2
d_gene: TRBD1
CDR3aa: CASSQGGGGRGKLFF
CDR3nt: TGTGCCAGCAGCCAAGGAGGGGGCGGGAGAGGAAAACTGTTTTTT

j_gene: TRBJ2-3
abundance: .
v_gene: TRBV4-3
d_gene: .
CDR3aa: CASSQDRGSGQDTQYF
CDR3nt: TGCGCCAGCAGCCAAGATAGGGGATCGGGGCAAGATACGCAGTATTTT

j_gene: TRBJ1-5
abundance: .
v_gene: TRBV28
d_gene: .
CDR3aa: CASSSGQGSREGQPQHF
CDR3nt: TGTGCCAGCAGTTCCGGTCAGGGGTCTAGAGAGGGTCAGCCCCAGCATTTT

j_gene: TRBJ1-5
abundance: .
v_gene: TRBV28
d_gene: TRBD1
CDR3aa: CASRWTGNQPQHF
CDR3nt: TGTGCCAGCAGATGGACAGGGAATCAGCCCCAGCATTTT

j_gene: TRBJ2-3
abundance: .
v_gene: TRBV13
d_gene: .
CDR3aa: CASSEGDTQYF
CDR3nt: TGTGCCAGCAGCGAGGGGGATACGCAGTATTTT

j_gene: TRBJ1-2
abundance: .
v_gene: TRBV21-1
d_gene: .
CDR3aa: CASSSPGGQGSAYGYTF
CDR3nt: TGTGCCAGCAGCAGCCCGGGGGGACAGGGGTCAGCCTATGGCTACACCTTC

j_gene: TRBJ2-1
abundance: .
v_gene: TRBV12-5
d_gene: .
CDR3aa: CATGFHNEQFF
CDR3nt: TGTGCAACAGGGTTCCACAATGAGCAGTTCTTC

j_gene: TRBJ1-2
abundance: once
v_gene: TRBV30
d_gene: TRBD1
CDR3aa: CAWTITGVGNYGYTF
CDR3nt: TGTGCCTGGACCATCACAGGGGTAGGGAACTATGGCTACACCTTC

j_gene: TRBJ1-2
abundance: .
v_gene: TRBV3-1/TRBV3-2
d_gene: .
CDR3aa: CASSLEISGYTF
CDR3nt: TGTGCCAGCAGCCTTGAAATATCCGGCTACACCTTC